This TCR beta chain was retrieved from a study of cytomegalovirus exposure and HLA in healthy donors. Germline CDR1 SEHNR, CDR2 FQNEAQ (reference sequence). The junction had 7 bases not matched to a gene; V was cut back by 3 bases and J by 0 bases. There are 16 residues in the CDR3. General study results and limits: A later analysis associated 15,000 or so TCR beta sequences with HLA alleles at a 0.05 false discovery rate.

The PCR had 60 Vbeta and 13 Jbeta primers. Clones were read by immunoSEQ multiplex PCR, and TCRdb kept only the in-frame ones, dropping some. Of 130,000 or so clones listed, around 77% are singletons. The table lists this clone with a few counts. Its antigen is undetermined. The material sequenced was PBMCs. The chain links TRBV7-9 to TRBJ1-1, with 7 positions matching TRBD1. This clonotype originated in a woman aged 55-69 years in good health and CMV-seronegative. This CDR3 reads CASSLGPGQMNTEAFF. The CDR3 DNA is TGTGCCAGCAGCTTGGGTCCGGGACAGATGAACACTGAAGCTTTCTTT. The full variable domain, completed using reference TRBV7-9 and TRBJ1-1, is DTGVSQNPRHKITKRGQNVTFRCDPISEHNRLYWYRQTLGQGPEFLTYFQNEAQLEKSRLLSDRFSAERPKGSFSTLEIQRTEQGDSAMYLCASSLGPGQMNTEAFFGQGTRLTVV.